What follows describes a single T cell receptor beta chain. The CDR3 spans 13 residues. Germline CDR1 is SQVTM and CDR2 is ANQGSEA. V was clipped by 0 bases and J by 15 bases; unmatched bases: 7. The sample originates from a study of blood T cell repertoires in COVID-19. Study details: COVID-19 samples from acute and convalescent phases originated in the United States, Italy and Spain.

Source study methods: Amplified reference gene primers provided the basis for estimating nucleated cell counts. The repertoire was sequenced with immunoSEQ multiplex PCR; TCRdb's copy has only in-frame clones and lacks some. The V and J calls and the clone size are those of that table, but D and trimming were determined from the DNA. In the table there are 99,000 or so clones, about three quarters of which are singletons. The chain employs TRBV29-1 and TRBJ2-1, with 11 bases fitting TRBD2. The sequenced sample was peripheral blood. This receptor was identified in a woman aged 70 to 79 with acute or convalescent COVID-19. CDR3 sequence: CSVEEGGLAGGFF. The CDR3 DNA reads as TGCAGCGTTGAAGAAGGAGGGCTAGCGGGGGGGTTCTTC.